This T cell receptor beta chain was found in a study of T cells after posttransplantation cyclophosphamide. Study conclusions and caveats: Later blood repertoires were often dominated by clones from the donor CD8+ memory compartment. Tissue-infiltrating T cells from skin or gut overlapped little with blood T cells. After PTCy, TRB diversity resembled that of CNI/methotrexate controls.

In regard to this clone: What it binds is not known.

TCRdb keeps only in-frame clones here, not all; method: immunoSEQ multiplex PCR. The sample records 9,500 to 10,000 clones, 98% being singletons. CDR3 length equals 14 residues. The V end lost 0 bases, the J end lost 4 bases, and 9 bases lay between the germline ends. CDR1 is MNHNY, CDR2 SVGAGI, per germline (reference sequence). Cells defined as naive were viable CD3+CD4+ or CD3+CD8+ and CCR7+CD45RA+CD45RO-CD95-CD27+CD28+. The related graft donor's blood sample was taken on the day of bone marrow donation. The specimen was naive CD4+ T cells sorted from PBMCs. The chain recombines TRBV6-6 with TRBJ1-1; D gene ambiguous. The TCR comes from a woman in her sixties or seventies in good health, CMV-negative, and a related stem cell transplant donor. The CDR3 DNA is TGTGCCAGCAGTTACTCGGAGCTTGGCACTGAAGCTTTCTTT. Its translation: CASSYSELGTEAFF.